This entry features one T cell receptor beta chain sequence. The data originate from a study of blood T cell repertoires in COVID-19. Overall study: Samples representing acute and convalescent COVID-19 were sourced from the United States, Italy and Spain.

Those who participated ranged in age from roughly 18 to 90 years and resided in roughly 26 US areas. Cohort allocation depended upon clinical history that participants reported. Authors' methods: Nucleated cell number was recorded as an estimate derived from reference gene primer amplification. Produced via immunoSEQ multiplex PCR; TCRdb's table is partial and in-frame only. V, J and clone size derive from that table, while D and trimming were established from the DNA sequence. The sample lists over 150,000 clones; 65% to 90% were seen once. Trimming pared 3 bases from V and 0 bases from J, leaving 9 bases between. The germline V gene has CDR1 LNHDA and CDR2 SQIVND (reference sequence). The CDR3 length is 15 residues.

What was sequenced was PBMCs or T cells enriched from blood (not recorded which). The chain recombines TRBV19 with TRBJ1-3; weak D call: TRBD1 (5 bases). The sequence was obtained from a man aged 35-49 years who had recovered from COVID-19. The CDR3 sequence: CASSIGGASGNTIYF. CDR3 nucleotides: TGTGCCAGTAGTATCGGGGGAGCCTCTGGAAACACCATATATTTT.